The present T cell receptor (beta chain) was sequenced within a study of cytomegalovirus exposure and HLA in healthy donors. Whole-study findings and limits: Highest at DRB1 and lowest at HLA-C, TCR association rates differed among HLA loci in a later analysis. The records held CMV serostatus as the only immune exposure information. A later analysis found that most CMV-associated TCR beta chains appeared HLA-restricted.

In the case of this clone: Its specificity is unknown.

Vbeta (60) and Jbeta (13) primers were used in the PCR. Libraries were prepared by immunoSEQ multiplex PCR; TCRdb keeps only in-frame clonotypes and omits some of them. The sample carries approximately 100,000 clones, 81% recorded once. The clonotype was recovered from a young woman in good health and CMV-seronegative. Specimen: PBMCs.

Here the CDR3 reads CASSYGATYGYTF. In DNA, the CDR3 is TGTGCCAGCAGTTACGGGGCGACCTATGGCTACACCTTC. The chain has TRBV6-5 and TRBJ1-2, with D perhaps matching TRBD1 (5 bases). Per the germline V gene, CDR1 is MNHEY and CDR2 is SVGAGI. V was pared by 2 bases and J by 4 bases, with 8 bases between. The CDR3 is 13 amino acids.